Presented here are 11 T cell receptor beta chains from one specimen sequenced in a study of cytomegalovirus exposure and HLA in healthy donors. PCR was performed using 60 Vbeta and 13 Jbeta primers. Generated by immunoSEQ multiplex PCR, the TCRdb table keeps only in-frame clones and is missing some. The sample has approximately 130,000 clones, 65% to 85% seen once. Sequencing input: PBMCs. Receptors were obtained from a boy younger than 18 in good health and CMV-seronegative.

The V call is TRBV27, the J call TRBJ1-2, with 7 bases that match TRBD1. From germline, CDR1 is MNHEY and CDR2 SMNVEV (reference sequence). The CDR3 totals 17 residues. Germline trimming cut 3 bases from V and 5 bases from J; bases unmatched to any gene: 15. As DNA, the CDR3 is TGTGCCAGCAGTTTGAGAGGGGGCGCGTTGACCCCATATGGCTACACCTTC. Amino acids: CASSLRGGALTPYGYTF.

The J gene is TRBJ2-3, the V gene TRBV5-6; D not certain. This CDR3 is built from 14 residues. Germline CDR1 and CDR2: SGHDT and YYEEEE. V was clipped by 4 bases and J by 0 bases, with 9 bases between them. CDR3 sequence: CASSDIQSTDTQYF. CDR3 DNA: TGTGCCAGCAGCGACATACAGAGCACAGATACGCAGTATTTT.

This CDR3 is CASRRTGSTWETQYF. Here the CDR3 DNA reads TGTGCCAGTAGGCGGACAGGGTCTACCTGGGAGACCCAGTACTTC. The rearrangement links TRBV19 to TRBJ2-5; TRBD1 matches 8 bases. The CDR3 is made up of 15 amino acids. The junction had 11 bases not matched to a gene; V was cut back by 6 bases and J by 5 bases. Germline V gene data show CDR1 as LNHDA and CDR2 as SQIVND (reference sequence).

The rearrangement uses TRBV14 and TRBJ2-7; 8 bases align to TRBD1. V dropped 4 bases and J dropped 2; count of bases not matched to a gene: 13. The CDR3 is made up of 17 amino acids. The germline CDR1 and CDR2 sequences are SGHDN and FVKESK. The CDR3 DNA follows: TGTGCCAGCAGCCCGGCCTGGGAGGACAGGGAAACCTACGAGCAGTACTTC. Its protein is CASSPAWEDRETYEQYF. The complete variable domain, with remaining parts taken from reference TRBV14 and TRBJ2-7, reads EAGVTQFPSHSVIEKGQTVTLRCDPISGHDNLYWYRRVMGKEIKFLLHFVKESKQDESGMPNNRFLAERTGGTYSTLKVQPAELEDSGVYFCASSPAWEDRETYEQYFGPGTRLTVT.

This sequence joins TRBV29-1 and TRBJ2-7; 9 bases match TRBD2. The CDR3 covers 15 residues. Germline V gives CDR1 SQVTM, CDR2 ANQGSEA. With 1 base clipped from V and 5 bases from J, the junction kept 9 bases outside the gene matches. DNA for the CDR3: TGCAGCGTTGAAGGAGGGGCGGGAGGGGCCAACGAGCAGTACTTC. This encodes CSVEGGAGGANEQYF.

This chain joins TRBV2 and TRBJ2-5; 16 bases line up with TRBD2. Germline loops: CDR1 SNHLY, CDR2 FYNNEI. V lost 3 bases to trimming and J lost 2 bases; unmatched junction nucleotides: 0. The length of the CDR3 is 16 residues. For the CDR3, the DNA is TGTGCCAGCAGTGAGGGACTAGCGGGAGGGCAAGAGACCCAGTACTTC. This translates into CASSEGLAGGQETQYF.

The chain combines TRBV27 with TRBJ2-3; 8 nucleotides align to TRBD2. Unmatched junction bases numbered 10, after V lost 9 bases and J lost 5 bases. This CDR3 comprises 14 residues. Looked up from germline, CDR1 is MNHEY and CDR2 is SMNVEV (reference sequence). CDR3 sequence (DNA): TGTGCCAGTGGGTTCGGGAGGGCCTTAGATACGCAGTATTTT. Translation: CASGFGRALDTQYF.

V gene TRBV29-1 combines with J gene TRBJ2-3; 14 bases align to TRBD2. This CDR3 is 19 amino acids long. V lost 6 bases, J lost 5 bases, and 19 bases stayed unmatched. Germline CDR1 SQVTM, CDR2 ANQGSEA. CDR3 sequence: CSVRNRTGTSGSIGDTQYF. The CDR3 region has the DNA TGCAGCGTCCGAAACAGGACCGGGACTAGCGGGAGTATCGGAGATACGCAGTATTTT.

The genes are TRBV30 and TRBJ2-2, with 10 bases that match TRBD2. Germline loops: CDR1 GTSNPN, CDR2 SVGIG (reference sequence). The CDR3 extends over 17 amino acids. J was trimmed by 3 bases and V by 2 bases; bases with no gene match: 9. The CDR3 protein is CAWSLTSGVTHTGELFF. The CDR3 DNA reads TGTGCCTGGAGTCTTACTAGCGGGGTAACTCACACCGGGGAGCTGTTTTTT.

The genes are TRBV4-1 and TRBJ2-5, with unresolved D. The CDR3 totals 13 residues. The V end was cut by 0 bases, the J end by 3 bases, with 5 bases between. The germline V gene encodes CDR1 MGHRA and CDR2 YSYEKL. The DNA of the CDR3 is TGCGCCAGCAGCCAAGACCCCGAAGAGACCCAGTACTTC. Its protein is CASSQDPEETQYF.

In its sample, this clone was seen a few times. This rearrangement joins TRBV5-1 to TRBJ2-5, with D tentatively TRBD2 (5 bases). Germline CDR1 SGHRS, CDR2 YFSETQ. This CDR3 contains 14 residues. V was cut by 4 bases and J by 3 bases, with 13 bases left in between. DNA of the CDR3: TGCGCCAGCAGCGGAGGACCCCTTGAAGAGACCCAGTACTTC. This gives the protein CASSGGPLEETQYF. Full variable domain (remainder filled in from reference TRBV5-1 and TRBJ2-5): KAGVTQTPRYLIKTRGQQVTLSCSPISGHRSVSWYQQTPGQGLQFLFEYFSETQRNKGNFPGRFSGRQFSNSRSEMNVSTLELGDSALYLCASSGGPLEETQYFGPGTRLLVL.